This T cell receptor beta chain was sequenced in a study of T cell repertoires in aging, cancer and after chemotherapy. Study background: Repeat sampling of healthy donors over several months to years showed clear clonal overlap. Study-wide findings and caveats: Rebound thymic output was suggested by rising median generation probability during chemotherapy in each cancer cohort. In cancer patients, declining TCR diversity with age involved lost richness and lost evenness. Age-matched healthy donors had significantly more diverse, less clonal blood TCR repertoires than untreated cancer patients.

The template was genomic DNA from peripheral blood, not RNA. Losses at the gene ends were 6 bases for V and 0 bases for J; bases not matched to a gene: 3. Germline V CDR1 and CDR2: DFQATT, SNEGSKA (reference sequence). CDR3 length equals 14 residues. A word on this clonotype: The antigen remains unidentified.

Multiplex touch-down PCR with TRB-A/B primers amplified rearranged V-D-J TRB sequences. TCRdb independently ran MiXCR on the multiplex PCR reads; one entry per CDR3 protein. The sample lists roughly 6,400 distinct CDR3 sequences, just under 30% occurring once. The clonotype originates from a human donor in good health. This chain uses TRBV20-1 with TRBJ1-1; 11 bases align to TRBD1. Sequences were obtained from blood. In DNA, the CDR3 is TGCAGTGCAGGGGACAGGGGGATGAACACTGAAGCTTTCTTT. It is translated as CSAGDRGMNTEAFF.